The 25 T cell receptor beta chains below all came from one sample that was sequenced in a study of pediatric ulcerative colitis. Assay: immunoSEQ multiplex PCR; the TCRdb copy retains only in-frame clones and omits some. This table holds roughly 64,000 clones, 86% found once. Material for sequencing was blood. The origin of the receptors is a boy between 10 and 17 years old with severe ulcerative colitis.

This clone came up once. This chain connects TRBV13 to TRBJ2-4; a possible D gene is TRBD2 (6 bases). V dropped 5 bases and J dropped 4 bases, with 27 bases sitting between them. CDR1 and CDR2 from the germline V gene are PRHDT and FYEKMQ (reference sequence). This CDR3 is 19 amino acids long. DNA for the CDR3: TGTGCCAGCAGCAACGTGGGACTCGTTGACTTTAGGGGAAAAAACATTCAGTACTTC. It codes for CASSNVGLVDFRGKNIQYF. Supplemented by reference TRBV13 and TRBJ2-4, the full variable domain reads AAGVIQSPRHLIKEKRETATLKCYPIPRHDTVYWYQQGPGQDPQFLISFYEKMQSDKGSIPDRFSAQQFSDYHSELNMSSLELGDSALYFCASSNVGLVDFRGKNIQYFGAGTRLSVL.

The V call is TRBV11-1, the J call TRBJ1-1, with 7 positions matching TRBD1. J lost 4 bases, V lost 1 base, and 3 bases had no gene match. Germline loops: CDR1 SGHAT, CDR2 FQDESV (reference sequence). The CDR3 consists of 14 residues. CDR3 loop: CASSLGQGGTEAFF. In nucleotides, the CDR3 is TGTGCCAGCAGCTTAGGACAGGGAGGCACTGAAGCTTTCTTT.

The chain is built from TRBV2 and TRBJ2-3, with D unresolved. The CDR3 spans 14 residues. Deletions cut 7 bases from V and 2 bases from J, with 13 bases between. Germline CDR1 and CDR2: SNHLY and FYNNEI. The DNA for the CDR3 is TGTGCCAGCAATAAGGGTTTAAACACAGATACGCAGTATTTT. It translates to CASNKGLNTDTQYF. The variable domain in full, with the rest retrieved from reference TRBV2 and TRBJ2-3, is EPEVTQTPSHQVTQMGQEVILRCVPISNHLYFYWYRQILGQKVEFLVSFYNNEISEKSEIFDDQFSVERPDGSNFTLKIRSTKLEDSAMYFCASNKGLNTDTQYFGPGTRLTVL.

The J gene is TRBJ2-1, the V gene TRBV29-1; 7 positions agree with TRBD2. This CDR3 spans 17 amino acids. The J segment lost 4 bases and the V segment lost 0 bases, leaving 12 bases of the junction unmatched. Germline CDR1 reads SQVTM; CDR2 reads ANQGSEA. The CDR3 DNA reads as TGCAGCGTTGAAGATCTTGCGGCTAGCGGAGCTTACAATGAGCAGTTCTTC. Protein sequence: CSVEDLAASGAYNEQFF.

The rearrangement links TRBV15 to TRBJ1-5; 7 nucleotides align to TRBD1. The CDR3 is 14 residues long. Germline V gene data show CDR1 as LNHNV and CDR2 as YYDKDF (reference sequence). The junction had 3 bases not matched to a gene; V was cut back by 3 bases and J by 4 bases. The CDR3 protein is CATSRTQGNQPQHF. DNA of the CDR3: TGTGCCACCAGCAGGACACAGGGGAATCAGCCCCAGCATTTT.

The chain couples TRBV18 to TRBJ1-4, with TRBD1 identical over 11 bases. In germline, CDR1 is KGHSH, CDR2 LQKENI. The CDR3 loop spans 14 amino acids. J was trimmed by 8 bases and V by 8 bases; bases with no gene match: 7. CDR3 sequence (DNA): TGTGCCAGCGCCCATGGACAGGGGGCGGAAAAACTGTTTTTT. Protein product: CASAHGQGAEKLFF.

The chain employs TRBV7-9 and TRBJ1-2; no firm D call. This CDR3 spans 11 amino acids. Germline CDR1 reads SEHNR; CDR2 reads FQNEAQ (reference sequence). Trimming stripped 3 bases from V and 6 bases from J, with 5 bases between. DNA for the CDR3: TGTGCCAGCAGCTTCGGAAATGGCTACACCTTC. It is translated as CASSFGNGYTF.

This chain connects TRBV2 to TRBJ1-5, with D perhaps TRBD1 (6 bases). This CDR3 has 17 residues. Germline V gene sequence: CDR1 SNHLY, CDR2 FYNNEI. Deletions cut 0 bases from V and 2 bases from J, with 14 bases between. The CDR3 sequence: CASSEALRAGGNQPQHF. The DNA of the CDR3 is TGTGCCAGCAGTGAAGCGCTTCGGGCAGGGGGCAATCAGCCCCAGCATTTT.

This clone was counted a single time. The rearrangement links TRBV30 to TRBJ2-5; 7 nucleotides line up with TRBD1. Germline trimming cut 0 bases from V and 0 bases from J; bases unmatched to any gene: 4. The germline CDR1 and CDR2 sequences are GTSNPN and SVGIG (reference sequence). The CDR3 is 15 amino acids. The CDR3 nucleotides read TGTGCCTGGAGTGTACTCAGGGGGTACCAAGAGACCCAGTACTTC. Its translation is CAWSVLRGYQETQYF.

The V and J genes are TRBV30 and TRBJ2-2, with D hard to call. Trimming pared 3 bases from V and 11 bases from J, leaving 16 bases between. The CDR3 spans 13 residues. Germline CDR1 reads GTSNPN; CDR2 reads SVGIG (reference sequence). The CDR3, as DNA: TGTGCCTGGAGAATGTCGGTAGAACCCGAGCTGTTTTTT. Residues: CAWRMSVEPELFF.

The chain recombines TRBV30 with TRBJ2-4; D is perhaps TRBD2 (6 bases). The V gene's germline CDR1 is GTSNPN and CDR2 SVGIG (reference sequence). The CDR3 is made up of 14 amino acids. V lost 4 bases and J lost 3, with 13 bases in between. CDR3 sequence reads: CAWTLTSSKNIQYF. DNA for the CDR3: TGTGCCTGGACTTTGACTAGTAGCAAAAACATTCAGTACTTC.

This CDR3 reads CASGLTLDSFNQPQHF. The CDR3, as DNA: TGTGCTAGTGGTTTGACCCTGGACAGTTTCAATCAGCCCCAGCATTTT. The chain employs TRBV12-5 and TRBJ1-5, with D tentatively TRBD1 (6 bases). This CDR3 contains 16 residues. The germline CDR1 and CDR2 sequences are LGHNT and FRNRAP. Trimming stripped 2 bases from V and 3 bases from J, with 14 bases between.

The genes are TRBV15 and TRBJ2-1; tentatively, D is TRBD1 or TRBD2 (5 bases each). This CDR3 comprises 15 residues. The V end lost 0 bases, the J end lost 8 bases, and 14 bases lay between the germline ends. Germline CDR1 reads LNHNV; CDR2 reads YYDKDF (reference sequence). As DNA, the CDR3 is TGTGCCACCAGCAGAGAGGGGCGGGCCCGCGATGAGCAGTTCTTC. Translation: CATSREGRARDEQFF.

V usage is TRBV30 and J usage is TRBJ2-7, with D perhaps matching TRBD1 or TRBD2 (5 bases each). The CDR3 sequence is 12 residues long. Deletions cut 5 bases from V and 2 bases from J, with 10 bases between. Germline V gene lookup returns CDR1 GTSNPN and CDR2 SVGIG (reference sequence). In nucleotides, the CDR3 is TGTGCCTGGGGGGACGGACCCTACGAGCAGTACTTC. Its protein product is CAWGDGPYEQYF.

This clone has more than one count but fewer than ten. The chain couples TRBV27 to TRBJ2-2; D is possibly TRBD2 (5 bases). The CDR3 has 14 amino acids. The V gene's germline CDR1 is MNHEY and CDR2 SMNVEV (reference sequence). The V gene lost 2 bases and the J gene lost 6 bases, with 10 bases spanning the gap. For the CDR3, the DNA is TGTGCCAGCAGTTTACTATCTAGCCCCGGGGAGCTGTTTTTT. Its translation is CASSLLSSPGELFF.

This clone was counted only a few times. The rearrangement joins TRBV7-9 to TRBJ1-2, with D tentatively TRBD1 (6 bases). The V end lost 3 bases, the J end lost 0 bases, and 11 bases lay between the germline ends. Looked up from germline, CDR1 is SEHNR and CDR2 is FQNEAQ (reference sequence). CDR3 size: 15 residues. As DNA, the CDR3 is TGTGCCAGCAGCTTTACGACAGGTCCTAACTATGGCTACACCTTC. It translates to CASSFTTGPNYGYTF.

The chain is built from TRBV19 and TRBJ1-5; TRBD1 agrees at 9 bases. V dropped 4 bases and J dropped 6; count of bases not matched to a gene: 16. This CDR3 is 18 amino acids long. Germline CDR1 reads LNHDA; CDR2 reads SQIVND (reference sequence). CDR3 protein: CASSTKGAGQGTGQPQHF. The CDR3 nucleotides are TGTGCCAGTAGTACCAAGGGGGCTGGACAGGGGACCGGTCAGCCCCAGCATTTT.

The rearrangement joins TRBV29-1 to TRBJ2-7; the match to TRBD1 covers 10 bases. V lost 4 bases, J lost 4 bases, and 10 bases stayed unmatched. This CDR3 comprises 15 residues. CDR1 is SQVTM and CDR2 is ANQGSEA in the germline V gene. CDR3 loop: CSVGGVGTGEYEQYF. CDR3 in DNA: TGCAGCGTTGGGGGCGTCGGGACAGGGGAGTACGAGCAGTACTTC.

This clone is a singleton in its sample. The rearrangement links TRBV27 to TRBJ2-1; TRBD2 aligns across 10 bases. V dropped 4 bases and J dropped 4; count of bases not matched to a gene: 10. The CDR3 is 17 residues long. Germline values: CDR1 MNHEY, CDR2 SMNVEV (reference sequence). The CDR3 DNA reads as TGTGCCAGCAGTTCAAGATCTAGCGGGAGTCTATACAATGAGCAGTTCTTC. As protein: CASSSRSSGSLYNEQFF.

The chain joins TRBV20-1 to TRBJ2-4; D could derive from TRBD1 or TRBD2 (5 bases each). This CDR3 spans 11 amino acids. Trimming took 5 bases from V and 8 from J, leaving 10 bases between them. The germline V gene encodes CDR1 DFQATT and CDR2 SNEGSKA (reference sequence). The CDR3 reads CSAPRGDIQYF. CDR3 coding DNA: TGCAGTGCTCCCCGGGGCGACATTCAGTACTTC.

The chain combines TRBV7-9 with TRBJ1-1; no clear D gene. The CDR3 sequence is 12 residues long. Germline assignment: CDR1 SEHNR and CDR2 FQNEAQ (reference sequence). V shed 2 bases and J shed 11 bases, with 12 bases lying between them. The CDR3: CASSLIPEVAFF. CDR3 in DNA: TGTGCCAGCAGCTTAATCCCTGAGGTGGCTTTCTTT.

The chain couples TRBV7-9 to TRBJ1-5, with a tentative D call TRBD1 (6 bases). This CDR3 has 13 amino acids. Trimming cost V 4 bases and J 2 bases, with 6 bases left between them. Germline loops: CDR1 SEHNR, CDR2 FQNEAQ (reference sequence). The CDR3 DNA reads TGTGCCAGCAGCTGGACAGGCAATCAGCCCCAGCATTTT. Translating it yields CASSWTGNQPQHF. Full variable domain (remainder filled in from reference TRBV7-9 and TRBJ1-5): DTGVSQNPRHKITKRGQNVTFRCDPISEHNRLYWYRQTLGQGPEFLTYFQNEAQLEKSRLLSDRFSAERPKGSFSTLEIQRTEQGDSAMYLCASSWTGNQPQHFGDGTRLSIL.

The gene calls are TRBV19 and TRBJ2-1; 11 nucleotides align to TRBD2. Losses at the gene ends were 1 base for V and 7 bases for J; bases not matched to a gene: 12. The V gene's germline CDR1 is LNHDA and CDR2 SQIVND (reference sequence). The CDR3 loop spans 18 amino acids. CDR3 bases: TGTGCCAGTAGTATAGCAGGAGGGACTAGCGGCCCTCGGAATGAGCAGTTCTTC. Translation: CASSIAGGTSGPRNEQFF.

This clone came up once. This chain joins TRBV13 and TRBJ1-1; D unclear. The CDR3 totals 12 residues. The germline CDR1 and CDR2 sequences are PRHDT and FYEKMQ (reference sequence). The V end lost 5 bases, the J end lost 6 bases, and 10 bases lay between the germline ends. For the CDR3, the DNA is TGTGCCAGCAGCCCCCACACCTCTGAAGCTTTCTTT. Protein product: CASSPHTSEAFF.

The chain is built from TRBV7-8 and TRBJ1-2, with 9 bases matching TRBD1. Germline V gives CDR1 SGHVS, CDR2 FQNEAQ. The CDR3 has 15 residues. With V trimmed by 6 bases and J by 2 bases, 7 bases remained unmatched. CDR3 sequence reads: CASRQTGTGNYGYTF. CDR3 sequence (DNA): TGTGCCAGCAGACAAACCGGGACAGGGAACTATGGCTACACCTTC.